This T cell receptor (beta chain) was identified in a study of blood T cell repertoires in COVID-19. How the authors handled the data: Estimation of nucleated cell counts was performed using reference gene primer amplification. The data were produced by immunoSEQ multiplex PCR, yet TCRdb's version contains in-frame clones alone and is incomplete. V and J calls and clone size follow that table, whereas D and trimming were derived from the DNA. The sample has tens of thousands of clones, over 75% seen once. The source material was peripheral blood. This clonotype was obtained from a human donor in a cohort sampled during active COVID-19.

The CDR3 region has the DNA TGTGCCAGCACCGATGGGAACAGGGGAAACGAGCAGTACTTC. This sequence encodes CASTDGNRGNEQYF. The gene calls are TRBV7-9 and TRBJ2-7, with 7 bases lining up with TRBD1. This CDR3 contains 14 residues. Per germline, CDR1 SEHNR and CDR2 FQNEAQ (reference sequence). V shed 7 bases and J 5 bases; nucleotides not matched to a gene: 11. Variable domain in full (rest from reference TRBV7-9 and TRBJ2-7): DTGVSQNPRHKITKRGQNVTFRCDPISEHNRLYWYRQTLGQGPEFLTYFQNEAQLEKSRLLSDRFSAERPKGSFSTLEIQRTEQGDSAMYLCASTDGNRGNEQYFGPGTRLTVT.